The clone carrying this T cell receptor (beta chain) was detected many times. Its cognate antigen is unknown. RNA transcripts gave rise to amplified TCR beta CDR3 regions. TCR CDR3 underwent first-round RT-PCR with the HTBI primer set. TCRdb recomputed calls from the multiplex PCR reads with MiXCR, one row per CDR3 protein. The data show around 300,000 distinct CDR3 sequences, roughly 13% seen once. This entry comes from a study of T cells in Graves' hyperthyroidism and ophthalmopathy. Points from the study as a whole: The model's output predicted ophthalmopathy at a median of roughly 6.9 months prior to onset.

The germline gives CDR1 SNHLY, CDR2 FYNNEI. The V gene end was trimmed by 6 bases and the J gene end by 8 bases; junction bases not matched to a gene: 3. The CDR3 extends over 12 amino acids. Hyperthyroidism was newly diagnosed in patients aged 18 to 65 (duration under 2 months). The TCR was taken from a woman between 40 and 55 years old with Graves' hyperthyroidism. The chain carries TRBV2 and TRBJ2-1; 8 nucleotides agree with TRBD2. The sample consisted of blood. The DNA for the CDR3 is TGTGCCAGCAGCGGTAGCGGGGATGAGCAGTTCTTC. It specifies CASSGSGDEQFF.